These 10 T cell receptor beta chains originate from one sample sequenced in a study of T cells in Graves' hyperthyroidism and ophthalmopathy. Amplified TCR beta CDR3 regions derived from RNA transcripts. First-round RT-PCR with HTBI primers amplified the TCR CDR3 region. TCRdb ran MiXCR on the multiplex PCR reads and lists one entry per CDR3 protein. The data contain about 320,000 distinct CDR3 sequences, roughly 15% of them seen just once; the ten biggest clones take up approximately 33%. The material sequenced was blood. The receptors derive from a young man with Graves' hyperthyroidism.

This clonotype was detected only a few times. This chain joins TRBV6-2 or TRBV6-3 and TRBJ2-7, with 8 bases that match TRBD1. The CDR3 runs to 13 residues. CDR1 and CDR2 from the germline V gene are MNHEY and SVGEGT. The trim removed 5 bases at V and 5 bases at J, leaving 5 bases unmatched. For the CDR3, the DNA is TGTGCCAGCAGTGCGGACAGGGCCCACGAGCAGTACTTC. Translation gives CASSADRAHEQYF.

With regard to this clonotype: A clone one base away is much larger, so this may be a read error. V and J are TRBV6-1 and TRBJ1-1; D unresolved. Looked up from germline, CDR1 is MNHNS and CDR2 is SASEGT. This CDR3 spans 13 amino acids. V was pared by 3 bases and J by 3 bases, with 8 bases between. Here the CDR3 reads CASSDHKDTEAFF. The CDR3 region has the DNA TGTGCCAGCAGTGACCACAAGGACACTGAAGCTTTCTTT.

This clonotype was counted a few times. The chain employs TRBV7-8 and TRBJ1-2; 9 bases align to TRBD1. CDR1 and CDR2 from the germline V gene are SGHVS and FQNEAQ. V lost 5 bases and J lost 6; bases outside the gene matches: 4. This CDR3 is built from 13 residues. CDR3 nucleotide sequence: TGTGCCAGCAGCCCGGGGACAGGGAATGGCTACACCTTC. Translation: CASSPGTGNGYTF.

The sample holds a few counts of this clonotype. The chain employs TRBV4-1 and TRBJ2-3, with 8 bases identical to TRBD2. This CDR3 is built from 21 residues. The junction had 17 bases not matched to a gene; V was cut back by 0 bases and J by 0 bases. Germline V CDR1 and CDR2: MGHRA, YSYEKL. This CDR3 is CASSQDVFVFRLAGSTDTQYF. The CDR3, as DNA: TGCGCCAGCAGCCAAGACGTCTTCGTATTCAGGCTAGCGGGTAGCACAGATACGCAGTATTTT.

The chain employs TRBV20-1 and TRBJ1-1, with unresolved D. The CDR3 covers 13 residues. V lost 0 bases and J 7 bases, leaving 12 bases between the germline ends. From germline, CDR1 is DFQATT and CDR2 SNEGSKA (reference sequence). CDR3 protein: CSAREARAVEAFF. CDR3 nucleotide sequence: TGCAGTGCTAGAGAGGCGCGGGCGGTTGAAGCTTTCTTT.

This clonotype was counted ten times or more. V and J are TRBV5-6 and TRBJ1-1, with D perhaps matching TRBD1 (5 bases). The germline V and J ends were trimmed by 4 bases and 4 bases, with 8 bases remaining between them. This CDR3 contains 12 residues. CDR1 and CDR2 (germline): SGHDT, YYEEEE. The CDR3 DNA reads TGTGCCAGCAGCCGACAGATCACTGAAGCTTTCTTT. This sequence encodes CASSRQITEAFF.

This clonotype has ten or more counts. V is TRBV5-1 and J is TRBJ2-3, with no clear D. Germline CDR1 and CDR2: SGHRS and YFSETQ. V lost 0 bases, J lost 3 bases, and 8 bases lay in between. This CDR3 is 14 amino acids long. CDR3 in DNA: TGCGCCAGCAGCTTGGGTGACACAACAGATACGCAGTATTTT. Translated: CASSLGDTTDTQYF.

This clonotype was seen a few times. The CDR3 spells CSAQQGEAGGPVDTQYF. The DNA for the CDR3 is TGCAGTGCCCAGCAGGGTGAGGCGGGAGGGCCTGTCGATACGCAGTATTTT. The V and J genes are TRBV20-1 and TRBJ2-3, with TRBD2 matching over 9 bases. This CDR3 comprises 17 residues. Per germline, CDR1 DFQATT and CDR2 SNEGSKA (reference sequence). Trimming cost V 6 bases and J 6 bases; bases outside gene matches: 19.

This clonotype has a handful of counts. CDR3 DNA: TGTGCCAGCAGCTTGGGACAGGTCAAAAACATTCAGTACTTC. As protein: CASSLGQVKNIQYF. The V call is TRBV11-1, the J call TRBJ2-4, with 8 bases that match TRBD1. Germline assignment: CDR1 SGHAT and CDR2 FQDESV (reference sequence). The CDR3 extends over 14 amino acids. Losses at the gene ends were 3 bases for V and 3 bases for J; bases not matched to a gene: 1. The complete variable domain, with remaining parts taken from reference TRBV11-1 and TRBJ2-4, reads EAEVAQSPRYKITEKSQAVAFWCDPISGHATLYWYRQILGQGPELLVQFQDESVVDDSQLPKDRFSAERLKGVDSTLKIQPAELGDSAMYLCASSLGQVKNIQYFGAGTRLSVL.

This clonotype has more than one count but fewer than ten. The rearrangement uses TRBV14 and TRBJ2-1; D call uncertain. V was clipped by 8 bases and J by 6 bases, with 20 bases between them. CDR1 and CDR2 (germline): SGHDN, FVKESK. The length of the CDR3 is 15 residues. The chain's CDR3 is CASRLKRRACNEQFF. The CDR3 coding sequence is TGTGCCAGCCGCCTCAAACGACGGGCATGCAATGAGCAGTTCTTC.